This T cell receptor beta chain appears in the sequencing data of a study of stem cell transplantation in POMP-related autoinflammatory disease. Notes on the study in general: Across all analyzed T-cell subsets, patients with PRAID tended toward reduced diversity and increased clonality. Patients with PRAID showed a restricted number of unique TRB V-J gene pairings.

On this clone itself: Antigen unknown.

The J segment lost 6 bases and the V segment lost 5 bases, leaving 5 bases of the junction unmatched. The CDR3 extends over 14 amino acids. Germline V gene data show CDR1 as KGHSH and CDR2 as LQKENI. Only in-frame clones appear in the TCRdb table, and some are missing; sequencing was by immunoSEQ multiplex PCR. The profile shows fewer than 30,000 clones, 75% to 85% of them singletons. The V gene is TRBV18, the J gene TRBJ1-5, with 9 bases aligning to TRBD1. This clonotype was obtained from a human donor with POMP-related autoinflammation and immune dysregulation (PRAID). The source was CD4+ T cells from PBMCs, collected before stem cell transplantation. The CDR3 sequence is CASSTGTGSQPQHF. The CDR3 coding sequence is TGTGCCAGCTCAACCGGGACAGGGAGTCAGCCCCAGCATTTT. Complete variable domain (other parts from reference TRBV18 and TRBJ1-5): NAGVMQNPRHLVRRRGQEARLRCSPMKGHSHVYWYRQLPEEGLKFMVYLQKENIIDESGMPKERFSAEFPKEGPSILRIQQVVRGDSAAYFCASSTGTGSQPQHFGDGTRLSIL.